This TCR beta chain is from a study of neurological immune-mediated disorders. The cDNA was generated through 5'RACE incorporating 10-nucleotide random UMIs. MiXCR, run by TCRdb on the 5' RACE reads, gives a single entry per CDR3 protein. This sample carries some 54,000 distinct CDR3 sequences, around a tenth of them seen once, and the ten largest clones take less than 8.5%. The CDR3 length is 14 residues. Trimming stripped 2 bases from V and 1 base from J, with 8 bases between. CDR1 is MNHEY and CDR2 is SVGEGT in the germline V gene. Time point given: longitudinal time-point 1 (baseline). Unsorted libraries were derived from 2 million PBMCs stored at -80 C. The study's findings and limits: The greatest degree of TCR clonal expansion was observed in HTLV-1-associated myelopathy, with the lowest in multiple sclerosis, below that of healthy controls. Subjects shared no identical expanded-clone CDR3 amino acid sequences, suggesting private TCR-beta repertoires in all groups.

Concerning this clonotype: Its antigen is unidentified.

The clonotype originates from a male donor with HTLV-1-associated myelopathy (HAM/TSP). Material: PBMCs. J is TRBJ1-1 and V is TRBV6-2 or TRBV6-3; D call uncertain. The CDR3 coding sequence is TGTGCCAGCAGTTACCCCGGACGGAACACTGAAGCTTTCTTT. It encodes CASSYPGRNTEAFF.